This T cell receptor beta chain was sequenced for a study of blood T cell repertoires in COVID-19. Across the study: Sample material is recorded as cDNA or gDNA derived from T cells, B-cell-depleted T cells, or PBMCs.

The protocol was immunoSEQ multiplex PCR, while the TCRdb copy is restricted to in-frame clones and leaves out a portion. The repertoire holds some 96,000 clones, 70% to 80% seen once, with around 10% in the top ten. Germline CDR1 reads MNHEY; CDR2 reads SVGAGI. The germline V and J ends were trimmed by 5 bases and 5 bases, with 12 bases remaining between them. This CDR3 has 13 residues. What was sequenced was peripheral blood. The clonotype originates from a woman aged 65 to 85 with acute or convalescent COVID-19. The V and J genes are TRBV6-5 and TRBJ2-5; a possible D gene is TRBD1 (6 bases). Here the CDR3 reads CASSSTGSETQYF. The CDR3 DNA reads as TGTGCCAGCAGTAGTACAGGGTCGGAGACCCAGTACTTC.